Shown below are 9 T cell receptor beta chains from a single sample sequenced in a study of blood T cells in healthy people across ages. Then a second PCR, running roughly 7 to 11 cycles, was carried out with a sample-barcoded 5' primer and a J-beta primer mix. TCRdb re-analysed the 5' RACE reads in MiXCR, keeping a single row per CDR3 protein. The table has roughly 1,000,000 distinct CDR3 sequences, around 25% seen once. This sample was also put to use in a study of T cells of mothers and their children.

The sequencing sample was made of blood. These TCRs come from a girl aged 2-10 years in good health.

The chain combines TRBV9 with TRBJ2-5, with 7 bases that match TRBD1. Germline V CDR1 and CDR2: SGDLS, YYNGEE. V lost 5 bases, J lost 4 bases, and 11 bases stayed unmatched. There are 15 residues in the CDR3. In nucleotides, the CDR3 is TGTGCCAGCAGTCGGAGACAGGGATGGGGAGAGACCCAGTACTTC. As protein: CASSRRQGWGETQYF.

This clonotype was seen a handful of times. The genes are TRBV5-1 and TRBJ2-5; the match to TRBD1 covers 9 bases. The trim removed 4 bases at V and 5 bases at J, leaving 6 bases unmatched. In germline, CDR1 is SGHRS, CDR2 YFSETQ. The CDR3 spans 14 residues. As DNA, the CDR3 is TGCGCCAGCAGCATGGGACAGGGTGCTGAGACCCAGTACTTC. Translated: CASSMGQGAETQYF. Filled out from reference TRBV5-1 and TRBJ2-5, the complete variable domain reads KAGVTQTPRYLIKTRGQQVTLSCSPISGHRSVSWYQQTPGQGLQFLFEYFSETQRNKGNFPGRFSGRQFSNSRSEMNVSTLELGDSALYLCASSMGQGAETQYFGPGTRLLVL.

This clonotype was seen only a few times. The V gene is TRBV12-3 or TRBV12-4, the J gene TRBJ2-7; 10 bases fit TRBD2. Unmatched junction bases numbered 7, after V lost 6 bases and J lost 5 bases. This CDR3 comprises 14 residues. The CDR3 sequence: CASRPLAGRDEQYF. In DNA, the CDR3 is TGTGCCAGCAGACCACTAGCGGGGCGCGACGAGCAGTACTTC.

In this sample, this clonotype turned up a few times. This chain uses TRBV29-1 with TRBJ2-5, with TRBD2 matching 12 bases. V shed 5 bases, J shed 4 bases, and the junction held 5 bases outside the gene matches. Germline loops: CDR1 SQVTM, CDR2 ANQGSEA. This CDR3 is 14 amino acids long. Here the CDR3 reads CSVSSGLAGETQYF. The CDR3 nucleotides are TGCAGCGTTTCTTCGGGACTAGCGGGAGAGACCCAGTACTTC.

CDR3 nucleotide sequence: TGTGCCAGCAGCTTCGGGGGCATCCCCGGGGAGCTGTTTTTT. This encodes CASSFGGIPGELFF. The gene calls are TRBV7-3 and TRBJ2-2; D tentatively fits TRBD1 or TRBD2 (6 bases each). CDR3 length: 14 amino acids. Germline V CDR1 and CDR2: SGHTA, FQGTGA. V lost 3 bases, J lost 6 bases, and 11 bases lay in between.

A few counts support this clonotype. The chain links TRBV2 to TRBJ2-2; no clear D. Trimming left V 8 bases short and J 3 bases short, with 13 bases between. CDR3 size: 14 residues. CDR1 and CDR2 from the germline V gene are SNHLY and FYNNEI. The CDR3 coding sequence is TGTGCCAGCCAGACGACCCCGGACACCGGGGAGCTGTTTTTT. Encoded protein: CASQTTPDTGELFF.

This clonotype showed up just once. This chain links TRBV20-1 with TRBJ2-5; 7 nucleotides match TRBD2. Trimming removed 4 bases from V and 1 base from J; junction bases left unmatched: 9. CDR1 and CDR2 from the germline V gene are DFQATT and SNEGSKA (reference sequence). This CDR3 contains 15 residues. CDR3 sequence (DNA): TGCAGTGCTATTGGGCTAGCGGACCCCCAAGAGACCCAGTACTTC. It encodes CSAIGLADPQETQYF.

This clonotype was observed a handful of times. This rearrangement joins TRBV7-8 to TRBJ2-5; D not certain. The tail of the sequence fits TRBJ2-7 better, so the J call may be wrong. CDR1 and CDR2 from the germline V gene are SGHVS and FQNEAQ. This CDR3 comprises 14 residues. The DNA for the CDR3 is TGTGCCAGCAGCTTAGTATTTTCCCAATACGAGCAGTACTTC. Encoded protein: CASSLVFSQYEQYF.

This chain links TRBV7-9 with TRBJ2-5; no definite D call. The V and J ends lost 3 bases and 4 bases respectively, with 12 bases between them. This CDR3 is 14 amino acids long. Per germline, CDR1 SEHNR and CDR2 FQNEAQ (reference sequence). The CDR3 protein is CASSFTGEPETQYF. CDR3 sequence (DNA): TGTGCCAGCAGCTTTACCGGAGAGCCAGAGACCCAGTACTTC.